The 12 T cell receptor beta chains below all came from one sample that was sequenced in a study of monozygotic twins with inflammatory bowel disease. TCRdb re-analyzed the 5' RACE reads; it lists each CDR3 protein once, without DNA. The sample includes 150,000 or so distinct CDR3 sequences. Specimen: blood. These receptors were taken from a human donor with ulcerative colitis or Crohn's disease, or a healthy co-twin of an affected twin (not recorded which).

The V and J genes are TRBV27 and TRBJ2-1; TCRdb lists TRBD1, though no DNA is available to test this call. Germline lookup yields CDR1 MNHEY and CDR2 SMNVEV (reference sequence). The CDR3 runs 15 residues. The CDR3 reads CASSWIGTGNNEQFF.

V usage is TRBV11-2 and J usage is TRBJ2-1; TCRdb picks TRBD1, but there is no DNA to check that call. The CDR3 covers 16 residues. Germline V CDR1 and CDR2: SGHAT, FQNNGV. CDR3 sequence reads: CASSLTAAGTGGQQFF.

The chain combines TRBV20-1 with TRBJ1-5. Germline V lookup: CDR1 DFQATT, CDR2 SNEGSKA (reference sequence). The CDR3 contains 14 residues. The CDR3 sequence is CSARGGQSNQPQHF.

CDR3 amino acids: CASSFPGSGNTIYF. The chain couples TRBV7-2 to TRBJ1-3. The length of the CDR3 is 14 residues. CDR1 SGHTA and CDR2 FQGNSA come from the germline V gene. The variable domain in full, with the rest retrieved from reference TRBV7-2 and TRBJ1-3, is GAGVSQSPSNKVTEKGKDVELRCDPISGHTALYWYRQSLGQGLEFLIYFQGNSAPDKSGLPSDRFSAERTGGSVSTLTIQRTQQEDSAVYLCASSFPGSGNTIYFGEGSWLTVV.

V usage is TRBV11-2 and J usage is TRBJ1-2; TCRdb outputs TRBD1, but without DNA this stays unchecked. CDR1 SGHAT and CDR2 FQNNGV come from the germline V gene. CDR3 length: 13 residues. The CDR3 sequence is CASSHGGNDGYTF.

The chain links TRBV27 to TRBJ2-1; TCRdb indicates TRBD2, and absent DNA this call remains unverified. Looked up from germline, CDR1 is MNHEY and CDR2 is SMNVEV (reference sequence). The length of the CDR3 is 14 residues. CDR3 region: CASLKLAAYNEQFF.

This chain links TRBV5-1 with TRBJ1-4. The CDR3 is 14 amino acids. The germline CDR1 and CDR2 sequences are SGHRS and YFSETQ. CDR3 protein: CASSIGTANEKLFF. Full variable domain (rest looked up from reference TRBV5-1 and TRBJ1-4): KAGVTQTPRYLIKTRGQQVTLSCSPISGHRSVSWYQQTPGQGLQFLFEYFSETQRNKGNFPGRFSGRQFSNSRSEMNVSTLELGDSALYLCASSIGTANEKLFFGSGTQLSVL.

The rearrangement uses TRBV7-2 and TRBJ2-7; the D call of TRBD2 rests on TCRdb alone, since no DNA is present to check it. Germline V gene sequence: CDR1 SGHTA, CDR2 FQGNSA. The CDR3 is 16 amino acids. CDR3 residues: CASSLPQTSGSREQYF.

The chain employs TRBV12-3 or TRBV12-4 and TRBJ2-2. The CDR3 has 15 residues. The CDR3 reads CASRFPRGTTGELFF.

The rearrangement uses TRBV12-3 or TRBV12-4 and TRBJ1-1. This CDR3 has 14 amino acids. CDR3 loop: CASSPTQRSTEAFF.

The chain is built from TRBV27 and TRBJ2-5. This CDR3 has 14 amino acids. Germline V gene lookup returns CDR1 MNHEY and CDR2 SMNVEV (reference sequence). The CDR3 region is CASSLEGRSETQYF.

The rearrangement uses TRBV5-6 and TRBJ2-1; the TCRdb call, TRBD2, lacks DNA for checking. From germline, CDR1 is SGHDT and CDR2 YYEEEE. CDR3 length equals 14 residues. CDR3 sequence reads: CASSTRLATNEQFF. Together with reference TRBV5-6 and TRBJ2-1, the CDR3 gives the full variable domain: DAGVTQSPTHLIKTRGQQVTLRCSPKSGHDTVSWYQQALGQGPQFIFQYYEEEERQRGNFPDRFSGHQFPNYSSELNVNALLLGDSALYLCASSTRLATNEQFFGPGTRLTVL.